Presented here are 7 T cell receptor beta chains from one specimen sequenced in a study of graft-versus-host responses after intestinal transplantation. The method was immunoSEQ multiplex PCR; TCRdb's version includes in-frame clones alone and lacks a portion of them. The sample yields about 29,000 clones, around nine tenths seen once. Specimen: PBMCs, collected around 61 weeks after intestinal transplantation. These receptors were taken from a human patient who received an intestinal transplant, so some T cells may come from the graft donor.

The chain joins TRBV6-4 to TRBJ2-1, with 8 bases that match TRBD1. V shed 6 bases and J 8 bases; nucleotides not matched to a gene: 9. The CDR3 is 14 residues long. The germline V gene has CDR1 MRHNA and CDR2 SNTAGT. The CDR3 region is CASRRQGSSYEQFF. The CDR3 bases are TGTGCCAGCAGACGACAGGGGTCAAGCTATGAGCAGTTCTTC.

This clone was seen once. J is TRBJ2-5 and V is TRBV5-1, with D perhaps TRBD1 or TRBD2 (5 bases each). There are 14 residues in the CDR3. The V gene lost 4 bases and the J gene lost 1 base, with 11 bases spanning the gap. Per germline, CDR1 SGHRS and CDR2 YFSETQ. The CDR3 DNA is TGCGCCAGCAGCCCCGGGACGCCCCAAGAGACCCAGTACTTC. This encodes CASSPGTPQETQYF.

The V call is TRBV7-9, the J call TRBJ2-7, with 7 bases that match TRBD1. The CDR3 spans 14 residues. The V gene's germline CDR1 is SEHNR and CDR2 FQNEAQ (reference sequence). V trimming: 10 bases; J trimming: 3 bases; junction bases outside the gene matches: 12. The CDR3 region is CANALQGPNYEQYF. The CDR3 nucleotides read TGTGCCAACGCTCTACAGGGGCCCAACTACGAGCAGTACTTC.

The gene calls are TRBV5-4 and TRBJ2-1, with 7 bases matching TRBD1. J was trimmed by 3 bases and V by 3 bases; bases with no gene match: 3. Germline lookup yields CDR1 SGHNT and CDR2 YYREEE (reference sequence). This CDR3 region has 14 residues. The CDR3 region has the DNA TGTGCCAGCAGCTCACAGGGGAGCTACAATGAGCAGTTCTTC. Protein sequence: CASSSQGSYNEQFF.

The rearrangement links TRBV10-1 to TRBJ2-2, with TRBD1 identical over 7 bases. J gave up 6 bases and V 5 bases, and 6 bases lay outside the gene matches. The V gene's germline CDR1 is WNHNN and CDR2 SYGVQD (reference sequence). The CDR3 has 14 amino acids. The CDR3 loop is CASSFRQGAGELFF. The CDR3, as DNA: TGCGCCAGCAGTTTTCGACAGGGCGCCGGGGAGCTGTTTTTT.

The V and J genes are TRBV27 and TRBJ1-2; 7 nucleotides align to TRBD1. Looked up from germline, CDR1 is MNHEY and CDR2 is SMNVEV (reference sequence). V lost 6 bases and J lost 0; bases outside the gene matches: 10. The CDR3 spans 16 residues. The CDR3 protein is CASRWDSRGANYGYTF. The CDR3 bases are TGTGCCAGCAGATGGGACAGCCGGGGGGCTAACTATGGCTACACCTTC.

This clone was observed a few times. The chain links TRBV6-1 to TRBJ2-7; TRBD2 agrees at 15 bases. V was clipped by 5 bases and J by 3 bases; unmatched bases: 2. Per germline, CDR1 MNHNS and CDR2 SASEGT. This CDR3 is built from 15 residues. CDR3 sequence: CASSMGLAGGYEQYF. DNA for the CDR3: TGTGCCAGCAGTATGGGACTAGCGGGGGGCTACGAGCAGTACTTC.